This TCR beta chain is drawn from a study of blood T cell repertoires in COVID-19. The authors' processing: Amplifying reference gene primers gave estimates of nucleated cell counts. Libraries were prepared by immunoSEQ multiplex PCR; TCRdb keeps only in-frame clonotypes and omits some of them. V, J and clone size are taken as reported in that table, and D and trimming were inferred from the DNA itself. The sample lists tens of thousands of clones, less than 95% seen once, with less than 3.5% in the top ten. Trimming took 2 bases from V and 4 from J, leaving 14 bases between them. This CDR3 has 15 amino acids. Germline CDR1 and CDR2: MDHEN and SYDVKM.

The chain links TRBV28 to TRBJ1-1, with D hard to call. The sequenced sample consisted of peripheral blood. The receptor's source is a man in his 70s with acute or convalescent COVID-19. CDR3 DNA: TGTGCCAGCAGTTTAGAGTGGGGTGGAGGCACTGAAGCTTTCTTT. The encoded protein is CASSLEWGGGTEAFF.